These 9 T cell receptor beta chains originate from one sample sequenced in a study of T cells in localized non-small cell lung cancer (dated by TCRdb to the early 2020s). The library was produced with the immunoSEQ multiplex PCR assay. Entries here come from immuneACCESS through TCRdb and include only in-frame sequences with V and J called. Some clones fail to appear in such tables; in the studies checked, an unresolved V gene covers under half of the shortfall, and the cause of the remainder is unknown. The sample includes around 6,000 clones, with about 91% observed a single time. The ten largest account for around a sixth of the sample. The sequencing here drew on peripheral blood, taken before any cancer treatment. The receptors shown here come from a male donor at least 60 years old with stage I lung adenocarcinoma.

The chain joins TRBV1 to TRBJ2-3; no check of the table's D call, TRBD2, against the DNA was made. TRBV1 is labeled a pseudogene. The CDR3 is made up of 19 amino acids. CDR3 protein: CTSKRDGYGLAGAEDTQYF. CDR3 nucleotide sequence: TGCACCAGTAAAAGGGACGGATACGGACTAGCGGGAGCGGAAGATACGCAGTATTTT.

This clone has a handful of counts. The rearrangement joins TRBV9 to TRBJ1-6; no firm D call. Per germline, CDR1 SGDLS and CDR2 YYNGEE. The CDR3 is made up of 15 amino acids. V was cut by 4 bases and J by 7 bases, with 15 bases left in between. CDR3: CASSLGVPKNSPLHF. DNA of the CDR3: TGTGCCAGCAGCCTCGGGGTTCCTAAGAATTCACCCCTCCACTTT.

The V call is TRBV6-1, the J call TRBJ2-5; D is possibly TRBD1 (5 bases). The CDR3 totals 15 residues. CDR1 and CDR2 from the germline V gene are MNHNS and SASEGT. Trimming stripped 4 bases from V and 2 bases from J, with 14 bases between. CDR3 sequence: CASSVLGGAQETQYF. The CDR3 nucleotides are TGTGCCAGCAGTGTTCTAGGTGGGGCACAAGAGACCCAGTACTTC.

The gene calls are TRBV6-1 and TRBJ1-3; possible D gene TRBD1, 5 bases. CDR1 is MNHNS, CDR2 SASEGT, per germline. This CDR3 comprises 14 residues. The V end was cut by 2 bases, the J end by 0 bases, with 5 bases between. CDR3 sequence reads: CASSEQGSGNTIYF. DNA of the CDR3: TGTGCCAGCAGTGAACAGGGCTCTGGAAACACCATATATTTT.

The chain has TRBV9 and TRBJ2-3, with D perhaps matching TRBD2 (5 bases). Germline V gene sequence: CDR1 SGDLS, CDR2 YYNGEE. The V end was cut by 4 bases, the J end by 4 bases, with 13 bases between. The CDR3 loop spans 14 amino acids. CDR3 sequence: CASSPLGRADTQYF. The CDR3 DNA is TGTGCCAGCAGCCCCCTCGGGCGGGCAGATACGCAGTATTTT.

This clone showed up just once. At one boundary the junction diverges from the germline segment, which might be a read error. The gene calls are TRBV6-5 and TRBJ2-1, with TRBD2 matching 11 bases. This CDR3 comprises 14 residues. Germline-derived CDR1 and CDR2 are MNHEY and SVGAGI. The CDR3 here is CASITSGGFNGQFF. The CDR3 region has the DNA TGTGCCAGCATTACTAGCGGGGGCTTCAATGGGCAGTTCTTC.

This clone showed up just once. In DNA, the CDR3 is TGTGCCAGCGGCAGAGGCGACGGCTTTTTCCCGTACCAAGAGACCCAGTACTTC. It translates to CASGRGDGFFPYQETQYF. J is TRBJ2-5 and V is TRBV9; D remains ambiguous. This CDR3 has 18 amino acids. Germline loops: CDR1 SGDLS, CDR2 YYNGEE. V gave up 7 bases and J gave up 0 bases, with 25 bases separating them.

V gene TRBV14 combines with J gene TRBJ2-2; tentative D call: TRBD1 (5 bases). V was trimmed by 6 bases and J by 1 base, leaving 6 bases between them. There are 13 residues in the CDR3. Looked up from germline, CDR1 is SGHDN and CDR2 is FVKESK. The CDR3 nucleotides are TGTGCCAGCAGGGGGCAGAACACCGGGGAGCTGTTTTTT. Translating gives CASRGQNTGELFF.

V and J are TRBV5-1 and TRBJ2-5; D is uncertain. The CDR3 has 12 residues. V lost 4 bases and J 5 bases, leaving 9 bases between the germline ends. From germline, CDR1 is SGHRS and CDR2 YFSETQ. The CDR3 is CASSPIGETQYF. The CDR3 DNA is TGCGCCAGCAGCCCGATAGGGGAGACCCAGTACTTC.